The 30 T cell receptor beta chains given below trace back to one sample, sequenced in a study of response to subunit inactivated influenza vaccine. TCRdb itself ran the RT-PCR reads through MiXCR, one entry per CDR3 protein. Of some 800,000 distinct CDR3 sequences in the sample, 21% were seen once. The specimen was PBMCs from blood, collected around 5 days after vaccination. Receptors originate from a man in his fifties who received an inactivated influenza vaccine.

This clonotype was seen only a few times. The genes are TRBV5-1 and TRBJ1-2; no definite D call. Germline assignment: CDR1 SGHRS and CDR2 YFSETQ. V was cut by 5 bases and J by 4 bases, with 15 bases left in between. The CDR3 is made up of 14 amino acids. The CDR3 here is CASSTDGLSYGYTF. The CDR3 DNA reads as TGCGCCAGCAGTACCGACGGCCTAAGCTATGGCTACACCTTC.

The chain carries TRBV12-3 or TRBV12-4 and TRBJ2-7; D remains unclear. The V and J ends lost 6 bases and 3 bases respectively, with 21 bases between them. The length of the CDR3 is 16 residues. CDR3 sequence reads: CASRSLRQTRDYEQYF. The CDR3 bases are TGTGCCAGCAGATCACTCCGGCAGACCCGTGACTACGAGCAGTACTTC.

The CDR3 DNA follows: TGCAGTGCTATGCCGGGACTAGCGGGATACGAGCAGTACTTC. Its protein product is CSAMPGLAGYEQYF. This chain joins TRBV20-1 and TRBJ2-7; 13 positions match TRBD2. With V trimmed by 4 bases and J by 4 bases, 4 bases remained unmatched. Germline CDR1 reads DFQATT; CDR2 reads SNEGSKA (reference sequence). This CDR3 has 14 amino acids.

This clonotype was seen only a few times. The genes are TRBV12-3 or TRBV12-4 and TRBJ2-7, with D tentatively TRBD2 (6 bases). The CDR3 is 14 residues long. The germline V and J ends were trimmed by 6 bases and 2 bases, with 14 bases remaining between them. CDR3 residues: CASRSSVSTYEQYF. CDR3 sequence (DNA): TGTGCCAGCAGATCTAGCGTCTCAACCTACGAGCAGTACTTC.

This clonotype was seen a handful of times. This chain uses TRBV29-1 with TRBJ1-1; possibly TRBD1 for D (5 bases). V was shortened by 2 bases and J by 11 bases, with 12 bases between the two germline ends. Germline lookup yields CDR1 SQVTM and CDR2 ANQGSEA. This CDR3 has 11 residues. Here the CDR3 DNA reads TGCAGCGTTGAACCTCTTCGGGGGGCTTTCTTT. It is translated as CSVEPLRGAFF.

This clonotype has more than one count but fewer than ten. The rearrangement joins TRBV6-2 or TRBV6-3 to TRBJ2-1; 9 nucleotides line up with TRBD2. With V trimmed by 8 bases and J by 8 bases, 16 bases remained unmatched. The CDR3 runs to 16 residues. Germline V gene sequence: CDR1 MNHEY, CDR2 SVGEGT. The CDR3 DNA is TGTGCCAGCTCCACCTTCGGCCTAGCGGGAAGGGATGAGCAGTTCTTC. Its protein is CASSTFGLAGRDEQFF.

This clonotype was seen a handful of times. The chain joins TRBV7-9 to TRBJ1-1; D may be TRBD1 (6 bases). Deletions cut 3 bases from V and 0 bases from J, with 11 bases between. The V gene's germline CDR1 is SEHNR and CDR2 FQNEAQ (reference sequence). This CDR3 comprises 15 residues. The CDR3: CASSFRQDMNTEAFF. The CDR3 nucleotides are TGTGCCAGCAGCTTTCGACAGGACATGAACACTGAAGCTTTCTTT. Full variable domain (remainder filled in from reference TRBV7-9 and TRBJ1-1): DTGVSQNPRHKITKRGQNVTFRCDPISEHNRLYWYRQTLGQGPEFLTYFQNEAQLEKSRLLSDRFSAERPKGSFSTLEIQRTEQGDSAMYLCASSFRQDMNTEAFFGQGTRLTVV.

This clonotype was observed a few times. The CDR3 loop is CASSSLAGAANTGELFF. The CDR3 nucleotides are TGTGCCAGCAGCTCACTAGCGGGGGCCGCGAACACCGGGGAGCTGTTTTTT. This sequence joins TRBV5-4 and TRBJ2-2, with 11 bases lining up with TRBD2. V gave up 3 bases and J gave up 0 bases; unmatched junction bases: 4. The CDR3 contains 17 residues. Germline loops: CDR1 SGHNT, CDR2 YYREEE (reference sequence).

V gene TRBV4-3 combines with J gene TRBJ1-3; a possible D gene is TRBD1 (5 bases). CDR1 LGHNA and CDR2 YSLEER come from the germline V gene. The CDR3 sequence is 16 residues long. The V end lost 0 bases, the J end lost 3 bases, and 12 bases lay between the germline ends. The CDR3 nucleotides are TGCGCCAGCAGCCAAGACACAGGTCTTTTTGGAAACACCATATATTTT. It encodes CASSQDTGLFGNTIYF.

This sequence joins TRBV7-2 and TRBJ2-2, with 12 bases identical to TRBD1. CDR1 is SGHTA, CDR2 FQGNSA, per germline. V lost 5 bases to trimming and J lost 4 bases; unmatched junction nucleotides: 5. The CDR3 loop spans 16 amino acids. The CDR3 here is CASSGTGGETTGELFF. Written as DNA, the CDR3 is TGTGCCAGCAGCGGGACAGGGGGCGAAACCACCGGGGAGCTGTTTTTT. The whole variable domain, remainder taken from reference TRBV7-2 and TRBJ2-2, is GAGVSQSPSNKVTEKGKDVELRCDPISGHTALYWYRQSLGQGLEFLIYFQGNSAPDKSGLPSDRFSAERTGGSVSTLTIQRTQQEDSAVYLCASSGTGGETTGELFFGEGSRLTVL.

This chain connects TRBV20-1 to TRBJ2-1; 8 bases line up with TRBD2. The V gene end was trimmed by 0 bases and the J gene end by 8 bases; junction bases not matched to a gene: 6. Per germline, CDR1 DFQATT and CDR2 SNEGSKA (reference sequence). There are 14 residues in the CDR3. The DNA for the CDR3 is TGCAGTGCTAGAGATGTACTCGGGGGGGATGAGCAGTTCTTC. It encodes CSARDVLGGDEQFF.

This clonotype was recorded a few times. V and J are TRBV10-3 and TRBJ1-1, with 9 bases identical to TRBD1. Trimming took 6 bases from V and 4 from J; bases not matched to a gene: 9. The germline gives CDR1 ENHRY, CDR2 SYGVKD. The CDR3 is made up of 15 amino acids. The CDR3 protein is CAISDRGLVGTEAFF. The CDR3 bases are TGTGCCATCAGCGACAGGGGGTTGGTTGGCACTGAAGCTTTCTTT.

This clonotype was counted only a few times. The chain links TRBV7-2 to TRBJ1-6, with a weak D call TRBD1 (5 bases). Trimming left V 3 bases short and J 4 bases short, with 10 bases between. This CDR3 comprises 15 residues. Germline V gene lookup returns CDR1 SGHTA and CDR2 FQGNSA. CDR3 nucleotide sequence: TGTGCCAGCAGCTTTGAGCAGGGTTATAATTCACCCCTCCACTTT. As protein: CASSFEQGYNSPLHF.

The rearrangement links TRBV10-3 to TRBJ1-5; the match to TRBD1 covers 10 bases. V dropped 5 bases and J dropped 4; count of bases not matched to a gene: 5. Germline CDR1 ENHRY, CDR2 SYGVKD. The CDR3 runs to 15 residues. The CDR3, as DNA: TGTGCCATCAGTTCCGGGACAGGGGTAAATCAGCCCCAGCATTTT. The encoded protein is CAISSGTGVNQPQHF.

The chain joins TRBV29-1 to TRBJ2-3, with TRBD2 matching 9 bases. Germline CDR1 and CDR2: SQVTM and ANQGSEA. With V trimmed by 2 bases and J by 3 bases, 9 bases remained unmatched. The CDR3 spans 16 residues. The DNA for the CDR3 is TGCAGCGTTGAACCGCGAGCGGGGGGCTCGACAGATACGCAGTATTTT. This gives the protein CSVEPRAGGSTDTQYF.

This clonotype was seen a few times. This chain uses TRBV20-1 with TRBJ1-1; 7 bases are a match to TRBD1. Germline CDR1 and CDR2: DFQATT and SNEGSKA (reference sequence). The CDR3 runs 15 residues. The trim removed 3 bases at V and 1 base at J, leaving 8 bases unmatched. The CDR3 nucleotides read TGCAGTGCTAGGGGTTCAGGGGGTGGGAACACTGAAGCTTTCTTT. Translation gives CSARGSGGGNTEAFF.

The chain recombines TRBV29-1 with TRBJ2-1; 11 positions match TRBD2. This CDR3 is 14 amino acids long. V lost 5 bases to trimming and J lost 2 bases; unmatched junction nucleotides: 2. Germline CDR1 SQVTM, CDR2 ANQGSEA. The CDR3 reads CSVTSGGTYNEQFF. In nucleotides, the CDR3 is TGCAGCGTTACTAGCGGGGGAACCTACAATGAGCAGTTCTTC.

J is TRBJ1-5 and V is TRBV6-5; D is unclear. Per germline, CDR1 MNHEY and CDR2 SVGAGI. V was cut by 0 bases and J by 3 bases, with 9 bases left in between. This CDR3 is 15 amino acids long. The CDR3, as DNA: TGTGCCAGCAGTTACTCGATTGACCCCAATCAGCCCCAGCATTTT. It translates to CASSYSIDPNQPQHF.

In its sample, this clonotype was seen a few times. The genes are TRBV7-9 and TRBJ1-1; 11 bases map to TRBD1. J lost 4 bases, V lost 1 base, and 2 bases had no gene match. The CDR3 has 15 amino acids. Germline-derived CDR1 and CDR2 are SEHNR and FQNEAQ (reference sequence). The CDR3 loop is CASSLVGTGGTEAFF. DNA for the CDR3: TGTGCCAGCAGCTTAGTGGGGACAGGGGGCACTGAAGCTTTCTTT.

The chain links TRBV4-3 to TRBJ2-3, with a weak D call TRBD2 (6 bases). The CDR3 sequence is 17 residues long. V lost 1 base and J lost 0, with 14 bases in between. CDR1 is LGHNA, CDR2 YSLEER, per germline. CDR3 sequence (DNA): TGCGCCAGCAGCCAAGGTGTGGGGGGTTGGAGCACAGATACGCAGTATTTT. This translates into CASSQGVGGWSTDTQYF.

V and J are TRBV18 and TRBJ2-7; 7 bases are a match to TRBD2. After removal of 4 bases from V and 4 bases from J, the junction contained 16 bases not matched to a gene. Looked up from germline, CDR1 is KGHSH and CDR2 is LQKENI. The CDR3 has 17 residues. CDR3 sequence: CASSRALAAKPPYEQYF. The CDR3 coding sequence is TGTGCCAGCTCACGAGCCCTAGCGGCCAAGCCCCCATACGAGCAGTACTTC.

This clonotype was seen more than once but under ten times. The chain employs TRBV20-1 and TRBJ2-7, with TRBD2 matching over 9 bases. V lost 7 bases, J lost 2 bases, and 9 bases stayed unmatched. This CDR3 region has 14 residues. Germline CDR1 DFQATT, CDR2 SNEGSKA (reference sequence). CDR3 sequence reads: CSGENSGSPYEQYF. In DNA, the CDR3 is TGCAGTGGGGAAAATAGCGGGAGTCCCTACGAGCAGTACTTC.

This chain connects TRBV12-3 or TRBV12-4 to TRBJ1-5; possible D gene TRBD1, 6 bases. This CDR3 comprises 12 residues. The V and J ends lost 6 bases and 6 bases respectively, with 9 bases between them. CDR3 amino acids: CASSHRAQPQHF. CDR3 sequence (DNA): TGTGCCAGCAGCCACAGGGCTCAGCCCCAGCATTTT.

This clonotype was seen a handful of times. The rearrangement joins TRBV9 to TRBJ2-2, with D possibly being TRBD1 (6 bases). CDR3 size: 14 residues. Germline V gene lookup returns CDR1 SGDLS and CDR2 YYNGEE. With 4 bases removed from V and 6 bases from J, the gap between germline ends came to 13 bases. The CDR3 sequence is CASSTQGYPGELFF. Here the CDR3 DNA reads TGTGCCAGCAGCACTCAGGGGTATCCCGGGGAGCTGTTTTTT.

This clonotype was counted at least ten times. V and J are TRBV12-3 or TRBV12-4 and TRBJ2-3; D is unresolved. The ends were cut back, 5 bases at V and 8 bases at J, with 5 bases in the middle. This CDR3 comprises 10 residues. CDR3 in amino acids: CASSLGTQYF. The CDR3 nucleotides read TGTGCCAGCAGTCTCGGTACGCAGTATTTT.

This chain joins TRBV7-8 and TRBJ2-5, with D perhaps TRBD2 (7 bases). The CDR3 is made up of 14 amino acids. Germline loops: CDR1 SGHVS, CDR2 FQNEAQ. Trimming pared 5 bases from V and 5 bases from J, leaving 15 bases between. The DNA of the CDR3 is TGTGCCAGCAGCCCAGAGGGGGGGCGGGAGACCCAGTACTTC. Residues: CASSPEGGRETQYF.

CDR3 residues: CASNPGQGTYNEQFF. The DNA of the CDR3 is TGTGCCAGCAACCCGGGGCAGGGAACTTACAATGAGCAGTTCTTC. The chain is built from TRBV6-1 and TRBJ2-1; D is possibly TRBD1 or TRBD2 (5 bases each). V shed 7 bases and J shed 4 bases, with 17 bases lying between them. This CDR3 is 15 amino acids long. The germline CDR1 and CDR2 sequences are MNHNS and SASEGT.

The gene calls are TRBV20-1 and TRBJ2-5; either TRBD1 or TRBD2 may fit D (6 bases each). V was cut by 6 bases and J by 5 bases, with 19 bases left in between. The CDR3 sequence is 14 residues long. Looked up from germline, CDR1 is DFQATT and CDR2 is SNEGSKA (reference sequence). In DNA form, the CDR3 reads TGCAGTGCCGCCCCCGGCACCGGGGGCGAGACCCAGTACTTC. This encodes CSAAPGTGGETQYF.

This clonotype was seen a few times. The J gene is TRBJ2-3, the V gene TRBV19; 8 bases fit TRBD2. CDR3 length equals 15 residues. Germline lookup yields CDR1 LNHDA and CDR2 SQIVND (reference sequence). V lost 3 bases and J lost 7; bases outside the gene matches: 9. In DNA form, the CDR3 reads TGTGCCAGTAGTATTCGGGGACTAGTTTCAAATACGCAGTATTTT. It codes for CASSIRGLVSNTQYF.

For the CDR3, the DNA is TGTGCCAGCAGCGCAGGACTAGCCGTCTCCTACAATGAGCAGTTCTTC. Protein: CASSAGLAVSYNEQFF. This rearrangement joins TRBV9 to TRBJ2-1, with 8 bases lining up with TRBD2. CDR3 length: 16 residues. Losses at the gene ends were 3 bases for V and 0 bases for J; bases not matched to a gene: 5. Germline V gene lookup returns CDR1 SGDLS and CDR2 YYNGEE.